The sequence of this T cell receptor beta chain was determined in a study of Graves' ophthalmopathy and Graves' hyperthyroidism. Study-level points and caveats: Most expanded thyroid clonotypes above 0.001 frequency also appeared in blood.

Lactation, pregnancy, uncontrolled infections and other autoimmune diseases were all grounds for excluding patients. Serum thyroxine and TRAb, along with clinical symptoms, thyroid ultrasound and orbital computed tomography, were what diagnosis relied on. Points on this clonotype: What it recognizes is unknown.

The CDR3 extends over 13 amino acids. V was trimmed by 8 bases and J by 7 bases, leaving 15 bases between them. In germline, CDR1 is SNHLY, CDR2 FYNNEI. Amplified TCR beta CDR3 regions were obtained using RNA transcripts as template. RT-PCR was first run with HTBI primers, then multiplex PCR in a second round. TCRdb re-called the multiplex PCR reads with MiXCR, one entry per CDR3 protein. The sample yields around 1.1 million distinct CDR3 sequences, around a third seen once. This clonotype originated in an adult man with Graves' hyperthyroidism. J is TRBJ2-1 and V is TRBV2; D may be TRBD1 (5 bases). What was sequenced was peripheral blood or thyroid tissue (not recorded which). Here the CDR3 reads CASGRRVENEQFF. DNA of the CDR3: TGTGCCAGCGGGCGCAGGGTCGAAAATGAGCAGTTCTTC.